The next 10 T cell receptor beta chains were all read from a single sample in a study of T cells in tuberculosis. This table comes from immunoSEQ multiplex PCR, and its TCRdb copy is limited to in-frame clones, with some not included. The data contain 55,000 to 60,000 clones, 88% of them singletons. Thawed, overnight-rested PBMC were stained with GMM-loaded CD1B tetramer, viability dye and anti-CD3, then sorted. CD1B tetramers were loaded with Rhodococcus equi-derived C32 glucose monomycolate. Sequencing input: CD1b-GMM tetramer-negative cells sorted from PBMCs. Receptors originate from an adult woman with latent tuberculosis.

This sequence joins TRBV7-2 and TRBJ2-5; tentatively, D is TRBD2 (7 bases). Germline V lookup: CDR1 SGHTA, CDR2 FQGNSA. V gave up 0 bases and J gave up 11 bases, with 16 bases separating them. The CDR3 consists of 14 residues. The CDR3 nucleotides are TGTGCCAGCAGCTTAGCGGGAGGGGGACGATTACAGTACTTC. Its translation is CASSLAGGGRLQYF.

CDR3 in amino acids: CASSRPGSDTQYF. The CDR3 bases are TGCGCCAGCAGCCGCCCGGGTTCAGATACGCAGTATTTT. The J gene is TRBJ2-3, the V gene TRBV4-1; D is unclear. Trimming pared 4 bases from V and 4 bases from J, leaving 9 bases between. The CDR3 runs 13 residues. Germline-derived CDR1 and CDR2 are MGHRA and YSYEKL.

J is TRBJ1-4 and V is TRBV6-1; D is undetermined. The germline gives CDR1 MNHNS, CDR2 SASEGT. Trimming took 2 bases from V and 7 from J, leaving 14 bases between them. The CDR3 has 15 residues. CDR3 sequence (DNA): TGTGCCAGCAGTGAATTGGTCGGGAGTGGTGAAAAACTGTTTTTT. It yields the protein CASSELVGSGEKLFF.

The chain combines TRBV14 with TRBJ2-7; D is possibly TRBD1 (6 bases). CDR1 is SGHDN and CDR2 is FVKESK in the germline V gene. CDR3 size: 15 residues. V gave up 4 bases and J gave up 5 bases, with 18 bases separating them. The CDR3 sequence is CASSPLLPPGDEQYF. CDR3 bases: TGTGCCAGCAGCCCACTCCTCCCTCCAGGGGACGAGCAGTACTTC. The full variable domain, in which reference TRBV14 and TRBJ2-7 provide the parts outside the CDR3, is EAGVTQFPSHSVIEKGQTVTLRCDPISGHDNLYWYRRVMGKEIKFLLHFVKESKQDESGMPNNRFLAERTGGTYSTLKVQPAELEDSGVYFCASSPLLPPGDEQYFGPGTRLTVT.

This chain connects TRBV19 to TRBJ2-7; no definite D call. The ends were cut back, 7 bases at V and 0 bases at J, with 13 bases in the middle. Per germline, CDR1 LNHDA and CDR2 SQIVND (reference sequence). The CDR3 is made up of 14 amino acids. In DNA, the CDR3 is TGTGCCAGTATTTCCCCTACAGACTCCTACGAGCAGTACTTC. Protein: CASISPTDSYEQYF.

The J gene is TRBJ2-2, the V gene TRBV7-2; D remains unclear. The germline gives CDR1 SGHTA, CDR2 FQGNSA. The germline V and J ends were trimmed by 5 bases and 1 base, with 8 bases remaining between them. The CDR3 is made up of 14 amino acids. CDR3 sequence: CASSVRQNTGELFF. The CDR3 nucleotides read TGTGCCAGCAGCGTGAGGCAGAACACCGGGGAGCTGTTTTTT.

The chain recombines TRBV7-3 with TRBJ2-3, with 13 bases aligning to TRBD2. There are 15 residues in the CDR3. The germline V gene has CDR1 SGHTA and CDR2 FQGTGA. V shed 5 bases, J shed 3 bases, and the junction held 2 bases outside the gene matches. The CDR3 is CASSRTSGRTDTQYF. The CDR3 coding sequence is TGTGCCAGCAGCCGGACTAGCGGGAGAACAGATACGCAGTATTTT. Full variable domain (rest looked up from reference TRBV7-3 and TRBJ2-3): GAGVSQTPSNKVTEKGKYVELRCDPISGHTALYWYRQSLGQGPEFLIYFQGTGAADDSGLPNDRFFAVRPEGSVSTLKIQRTERGDSAVYLCASSRTSGRTDTQYFGPGTRLTVL.

The chain joins TRBV7-2 to TRBJ1-1; 7 bases are a match to TRBD1. The CDR3 totals 14 residues. The V gene end was trimmed by 3 bases and the J gene end by 4 bases; junction bases not matched to a gene: 5. Germline lookup yields CDR1 SGHTA and CDR2 FQGNSA. This CDR3 reads CASSLSTGVTEAFF. The CDR3 DNA is TGTGCCAGCAGCTTGTCCACAGGGGTCACTGAAGCTTTCTTT.

The chain couples TRBV25-1 to TRBJ2-7; D possibly corresponds to TRBD1 (5 bases). Germline assignment: CDR1 MGHDK and CDR2 SYGVNS. The length of the CDR3 is 16 residues. Trimming stripped 4 bases from V and 0 bases from J, with 16 bases between. As DNA, the CDR3 is TGTGCCAGCAGTGCCAAGGTTACAGGCAACTCCTACGAGCAGTACTTC. Its protein product is CASSAKVTGNSYEQYF.

There are a few counts of this clone. The V gene is TRBV6-4, the J gene TRBJ2-1; 8 nucleotides align to TRBD2. The CDR3 spans 14 residues. Unmatched junction bases numbered 7, after V lost 3 bases and J lost 9 bases. Germline CDR1 MRHNA, CDR2 SNTAGT. CDR3 amino acids: CASSDFSGSSEQFF. Here the CDR3 DNA reads TGTGCCAGCAGTGATTTCAGCGGGAGCAGTGAGCAGTTCTTC.